Sequencing of this TCR beta chain was carried out in a study of cytomegalovirus exposure and HLA in healthy donors. The wider study: Early on, a data release was issued that held 85 million to 95 million unique TCRs from HLA-typed donors. Around 81% of 300 to 450 genotyped donors fell in the Caucasian-associated ancestry cluster. Study-wide findings and caveats: The only immune exposure information that was available was CMV serostatus.

This CDR3 has 14 residues. Germline V lookup: CDR1 MNHNY, CDR2 SVGAGI (reference sequence). The V end was cut by 6 bases, the J end by 1 base, with 12 bases between. Of note for this clone: The antigen is unknown.

The primer mix had 60 Vbeta and 13 Jbeta primers. Using immunoSEQ multiplex PCR, the repertoire was profiled, and TCRdb retains in-frame clones only, with some absent. The sample carries about 90,000 clones, roughly 63% recorded once. The rearrangement links TRBV6-6 to TRBJ1-1; weak D call: TRBD1 (6 bases). The sequencing input was PBMCs. The TCR was taken from a woman aged 45-59 years in good health and CMV-seropositive. Here the CDR3 DNA reads TGTGCCAGCAGCCAGGGACAAAAGAACACTGAAGCTTTCTTT. Protein sequence: CASSQGQKNTEAFF.